This entry features one T cell receptor (beta chain) sequence. This entry is derived from a study of OX40 agonist ivuxolimab in advanced cancers. Across the whole study: In this trial design, patients received ivuxolimab intravenously at 0.01 to 10 mg/kg every 2 weeks.

The repertoire was sequenced with immunoSEQ multiplex PCR; TCRdb's copy has only in-frame clones and lacks some. This table has fewer than 25,000 clones, 88% appearing once. Germline loops: CDR1 SGHNT, CDR2 YYREEE (reference sequence). Trimming at V came to 2 bases and at J to 2 bases, leaving 4 bases not matched to a gene. CDR3 length equals 15 residues. This chain joins TRBV5-4 and TRBJ1-2, with 9 bases matching TRBD1. The receptor was derived from an adult with an advanced solid tumor such as melanoma, head and neck, liver or kidney cancer. The sequenced sample was CD4+ or CD8+ T cells sorted from blood, obtained in a trial of the OX40 agonist ivuxolimab. The CDR3 spells CASSFTGTGNYGYTF. DNA for the CDR3: TGTGCCAGCAGCTTCACCGGGACAGGGAACTATGGCTACACCTTC.